The 30 T cell receptor beta chains below were found in one sample sequenced in a study of blood T cell repertoires in COVID-19. The table came from immunoSEQ multiplex PCR; TCRdb's copy has only in-frame clones and leaves some out. The repertoire holds some 140,000 clones, with 70% to 80% as singletons. Input material: peripheral blood. The receptors shown here come from a woman aged 65 to 85 with COVID-19, enrolled during active disease.

This clone showed up just a few times. The chain carries TRBV5-6 and TRBJ2-3; perhaps TRBD1 as D (6 bases). Trimming removed 2 bases at V and 7 bases at J, with 11 bases between. Germline V gene lookup returns CDR1 SGHDT and CDR2 YYEEEE. The CDR3 contains 13 residues. The CDR3 DNA follows: TGTGCCAGCAGCTTAGGGGGACCCAATACGCAGTATTTT. Protein sequence: CASSLGGPNTQYF.

This sequence joins TRBV5-4 and TRBJ2-2, with 9 bases fitting TRBD2. With V trimmed by 3 bases and J by 1 base, 4 bases remained unmatched. The CDR3 is 16 amino acids. Per germline, CDR1 SGHNT and CDR2 YYREEE (reference sequence). The CDR3 spells CASSSRLAENTGELFF. CDR3 in DNA: TGTGCCAGCAGCTCTAGACTAGCGGAGAACACCGGGGAGCTGTTTTTT.

The chain carries TRBV10-3 and TRBJ2-7; 7 positions match TRBD2. With V trimmed by 11 bases and J by 0 bases, 10 bases remained unmatched. Per germline, CDR1 ENHRY and CDR2 SYGVKD. The CDR3 loop spans 14 amino acids. The CDR3 spells CAAASGTSSYEQYF. CDR3 bases: TGTGCCGCCGCGAGCGGGACGAGCTCCTACGAGCAGTACTTC.

The rearrangement uses TRBV18 and TRBJ2-2; 7 bases are a match to TRBD1. The CDR3 runs 14 residues. Germline CDR1 is KGHSH and CDR2 is LQKENI. The J segment lost 3 bases and the V segment lost 2 bases, leaving 0 bases of the junction unmatched. Written as DNA, the CDR3 is TGTGCCAGCTCACCAGGGACAGACACCGGGGAGCTGTTTTTT. Its protein product is CASSPGTDTGELFF.

J is TRBJ2-1 and V is TRBV9, with TRBD2 matching over 10 bases. Germline V gene sequence: CDR1 SGDLS, CDR2 YYNGEE. Trimming took 0 bases from V and 4 from J; bases not matched to a gene: 4. CDR3 length: 16 residues. CDR3 in amino acids: CASSVAGSGGYNEQFF. CDR3 DNA sequence: TGTGCCAGCAGCGTAGCGGGTAGCGGGGGGTACAATGAGCAGTTCTTC.

V is TRBV6-2 or TRBV6-3 and J is TRBJ1-6, with a weak D call TRBD1 (6 bases). Germline loops: CDR1 MNHEY, CDR2 SVGEGT. CDR3 length: 17 amino acids. V was shortened by 4 bases and J by 3 bases, with 16 bases between the two germline ends. CDR3 DNA sequence: TGTGCCAGCAGTTCCCTGGGACAAGTTCTCTATAATTCACCCCTCCACTTT. It translates to CASSSLGQVLYNSPLHF.

The table lists this clone with a few counts. The chain joins TRBV7-2 to TRBJ2-7; 9 bases agree with TRBD1. CDR3 length equals 16 residues. The V gene end was trimmed by 5 bases and the J gene end by 6 bases; junction bases not matched to a gene: 14. Germline values: CDR1 SGHTA, CDR2 FQGNSA. Here the CDR3 reads CASSLRPGQGRSEQYF. As DNA, the CDR3 is TGTGCCAGCAGCCTCAGGCCGGGACAGGGTCGTTCCGAGCAGTACTTC.

On this clone itself: Other DNA sequences in this sample translate to the same CDR3. This chain connects TRBV7-9 to TRBJ2-1; maybe TRBD2 (5 bases). V gave up 2 bases and J gave up 6 bases, with 8 bases separating them. Germline V gene lookup returns CDR1 SEHNR and CDR2 FQNEAQ (reference sequence). CDR3 length: 13 residues. In nucleotides, the CDR3 is TGTGCCAGCAGCTTATCAGGAGGCAATGAGCAGTTCTTC. It translates to CASSLSGGNEQFF.

The CDR3 bases are TGTGCCACCAGTGGAGTCCGGTCCTACGAGCAGTACTTC. Translation gives CATSGVRSYEQYF. This rearrangement joins TRBV24-1 to TRBJ2-7; D uncertain. Germline CDR1 is KGHDR and CDR2 is SFDVKD. V lost 5 bases and J lost 1, with 8 bases in between. The CDR3 runs 13 residues.

The chain combines TRBV19 with TRBJ1-5; D uncertain. The CDR3 loop spans 13 amino acids. The germline gives CDR1 LNHDA, CDR2 SQIVND (reference sequence). The V and J ends lost 6 bases and 6 bases respectively, with 12 bases between them. For the CDR3, the DNA is TGTGCCAGTAGACACCGAGAGGGTCAGCCCCAGCATTTT. Amino acids: CASRHREGQPQHF.

This clone was seen a single time. The chain joins TRBV24-1 to TRBJ1-2; D uncertain. V lost 3 bases to trimming and J lost 8 bases, with 12 bases between them. CDR3 size: 13 residues. Germline lookup yields CDR1 KGHDR and CDR2 SFDVKD. CDR3 in amino acids: CATSDTESGGYTF. CDR3 DNA sequence: TGTGCCACCAGTGATACAGAAAGTGGCGGCTACACCTTC.

This clone was detected once. CDR3 region: CASSAHALVYGYTF. For the CDR3, the DNA is TGTGCCAGCAGCGCTCATGCCTTAGTGTATGGCTACACCTTC. The gene calls are TRBV7-9 and TRBJ1-2, with D uncertain. V lost 5 bases and J 5 bases, leaving 15 bases between the germline ends. Germline V CDR1 and CDR2: SEHNR, FQNEAQ (reference sequence). CDR3 length: 14 residues.

This clone was picked up a small number of times. This sequence joins TRBV7-9 and TRBJ1-5; 9 bases match TRBD1. Unmatched junction bases numbered 8, after V lost 5 bases and J lost 9 bases. The CDR3 has 14 amino acids. Per the germline V gene, CDR1 is SEHNR and CDR2 is FQNEAQ (reference sequence). Written as DNA, the CDR3 is TGTGCCAGCAGCCGGGACAGGGAATTTGCGCCCCAGCATTTT. This sequence encodes CASSRDREFAPQHF.

This chain's CDR3 is CASSLSFLDSRETQYF. CDR3 DNA: TGTGCCAGCAGCCTTAGTTTTTTGGACAGCCGGGAGACCCAGTACTTC. The rearrangement links TRBV7-9 to TRBJ2-5, with D possibly being TRBD1 (6 bases). V was clipped by 5 bases and J by 5 bases, with 21 bases between them. The CDR3 is 16 residues long. Germline V gene sequence: CDR1 SEHNR, CDR2 FQNEAQ (reference sequence).

The chain carries TRBV6-6 and TRBJ2-5; 7 bases agree with TRBD1. V was pared by 6 bases and J by 4 bases, with 11 bases of the junction left unmatched. The CDR3 has 15 residues. Germline lookup yields CDR1 MNHNY and CDR2 SVGAGI (reference sequence). In DNA form, the CDR3 reads TGTGCCAGCAGGCTGACAGGGTCCTCGCGAGAGACCCAGTACTTC. Protein product: CASRLTGSSRETQYF.

This chain connects TRBV4-2 to TRBJ1-1; 9 bases match TRBD1. Germline CDR1 is LGHNA and CDR2 is YNFKEQ. This CDR3 region has 20 residues. J lost 1 base, V lost 2 bases, and 17 bases had no gene match. The CDR3 reads CASSQRSGTGLGTPNTEAFF. The CDR3 DNA follows: TGTGCCAGCAGCCAAAGATCCGGGACAGGGTTGGGGACCCCGAACACTGAAGCTTTCTTT.

The V call is TRBV19, the J call TRBJ1-5; D remains unclear. Germline V gene data show CDR1 as LNHDA and CDR2 as SQIVND (reference sequence). The CDR3 sequence is 14 residues long. The V end was cut by 2 bases, the J end by 7 bases, with 12 bases between. This chain's CDR3 is CASSILGERQPQHF. CDR3 nucleotide sequence: TGTGCCAGTAGTATATTGGGAGAACGGCAGCCCCAGCATTTT.

The rearrangement joins TRBV7-8 to TRBJ2-5; D is perhaps TRBD1 (6 bases). Germline V gene lookup returns CDR1 SGHVS and CDR2 FQNEAQ. Between the trimmed V and J ends, which lost 6 bases and 3 bases, there was a span of 14 bases. There are 14 residues in the CDR3. The chain's CDR3 is CASSSGTLKETQYF. Written as DNA, the CDR3 is TGTGCCAGCAGTTCCGGGACATTGAAAGAGACCCAGTACTTC.

The chain links TRBV5-1 to TRBJ1-1; D uncertain. The CDR3 contains 12 residues. Trimming removed 4 bases from V and 3 bases from J, with 7 bases in between. The germline V gene encodes CDR1 SGHRS and CDR2 YFSETQ. For the CDR3, the DNA is TGCGCCAGCAGCCGCGGGTACACTGAAGCTTTCTTT. Its protein is CASSRGYTEAFF.

The rearrangement links TRBV19 to TRBJ2-5, with D possibly being TRBD2 (6 bases). V shed 5 bases and J shed 5 bases, with 18 bases lying between them. This CDR3 spans 15 amino acids. CDR1 is LNHDA and CDR2 is SQIVND in the germline V gene (reference sequence). The CDR3 is CASSFGGVSGETQYF. The CDR3 nucleotides read TGTGCCAGTAGTTTTGGAGGGGTTTCCGGGGAGACCCAGTACTTC.

The genes are TRBV7-8 and TRBJ2-7, with D uncertain. CDR3 size: 14 residues. V dropped 1 base and J dropped 2 bases, with 9 bases sitting between them. Looked up from germline, CDR1 is SGHVS and CDR2 is FQNEAQ. CDR3 nucleotide sequence: TGTGCCAGCAGCTTAGATGTGGGCCCCTACGAGCAGTACTTC. Its protein product is CASSLDVGPYEQYF.

This chain links TRBV15 with TRBJ2-3; TRBD2 agrees at 11 bases. Germline V gene data show CDR1 as LNHNV and CDR2 as YYDKDF (reference sequence). CDR3 length: 16 residues. The V and J ends lost 3 bases and 2 bases, in that order; junction bases with no gene match: 4. The CDR3 is CATSRELAGATDTQYF. CDR3 sequence (DNA): TGTGCCACCAGCAGGGAACTAGCGGGGGCCACAGATACGCAGTATTTT.

The rearrangement links TRBV6-1 to TRBJ1-1; D gene ambiguous. Deletions cut 2 bases from V and 8 bases from J, with 6 bases between. Germline V lookup: CDR1 MNHNS, CDR2 SASEGT. This CDR3 spans 11 amino acids. The CDR3 spells CASSEPSEAFF. The CDR3 nucleotides are TGTGCCAGCAGTGAACCTTCCGAAGCTTTCTTT.

This chain uses TRBV7-9 with TRBJ1-3; D unresolved. From germline, CDR1 is SEHNR and CDR2 FQNEAQ (reference sequence). The CDR3 runs 14 residues. V was clipped by 3 bases and J by 4 bases, with 10 bases between them. CDR3 residues: CASSFRTTGNTIYF. CDR3 sequence (DNA): TGTGCCAGCAGCTTCCGAACAACGGGAAACACCATATATTTT.

This clone has a handful of counts. The chain joins TRBV6-6 to TRBJ1-5, with 10 bases lining up with TRBD1. V trimming: 4 bases; J trimming: 5 bases; junction bases outside the gene matches: 8. CDR3 size: 16 residues. The germline V gene encodes CDR1 MNHNY and CDR2 SVGAGI (reference sequence). This CDR3 is CASSSPDRGTYQPQHF. The CDR3 DNA reads TGTGCCAGCAGTTCCCCGGACAGGGGGACCTATCAGCCCCAGCATTTT.

This clone was counted ten times or more. This chain links TRBV11-2 with TRBJ2-1, with D unresolved. This CDR3 region has 12 residues. The germline V gene encodes CDR1 SGHAT and CDR2 FQNNGV. With 0 bases removed from V and 9 bases from J, the gap between germline ends came to 6 bases. CDR3 sequence: CASSLERIEQFF. For the CDR3, the DNA is TGTGCCAGCAGCTTAGAGAGGATTGAGCAGTTCTTC.

This clone appeared a few times. The rearrangement uses TRBV7-2 and TRBJ1-1; D possibly corresponds to TRBD1 (6 bases). CDR1 SGHTA and CDR2 FQGNSA come from the germline V gene. V was clipped by 3 bases and J by 9 bases, with 11 bases between them. CDR3 size: 12 residues. CDR3 amino acids: CASSFSDSQAFF. CDR3 sequence (DNA): TGTGCCAGCAGCTTTTCGGACAGCCAAGCTTTCTTT.

This sequence joins TRBV4-3 and TRBJ1-2; D not resolved. The V end was cut by 0 bases, the J end by 8 bases, with 19 bases between. Germline CDR1 reads LGHNA; CDR2 reads YSLEER. This CDR3 comprises 16 residues. The CDR3 here is CASSQDLRTGSRGYTF. The CDR3 nucleotides are TGCGCCAGCAGCCAAGACTTAAGGACGGGGAGTAGGGGCTACACCTTC.

The rearrangement uses TRBV6-6 and TRBJ1-2; tentative D call: TRBD1 (5 bases). The V and J ends lost 2 bases and 0 bases respectively, with 10 bases between them. Germline V gives CDR1 MNHNY, CDR2 SVGAGI (reference sequence). This CDR3 spans 15 amino acids. CDR3 loop: CASSYPSTANYGYTF. CDR3 bases: TGTGCCAGCAGTTACCCGTCGACAGCTAACTATGGCTACACCTTC.

The rearrangement links TRBV9 to TRBJ2-7; 7 nucleotides line up with TRBD1. V lost 5 bases to trimming and J lost 3 bases; unmatched junction nucleotides: 11. CDR3 length: 15 amino acids. CDR1 and CDR2 from the germline V gene are SGDLS and YYNGEE. CDR3 amino acids: CASSPDRDRDYEQYF. The DNA for the CDR3 is TGTGCCAGCAGTCCTGACCGGGACAGAGACTACGAGCAGTACTTC.